Included here is one T cell receptor beta chain sequence, with context. The CDR3 loop spans 18 amino acids. The germline CDR1 and CDR2 sequences are ENHRY and SYGVKD. V dropped 4 bases and J dropped 1; count of bases not matched to a gene: 10. Symptom resolution, clearance, or two negative PCRs marked the recovered donors of Cohort 3. These data are taken from a study of blood T cell repertoires in COVID-19. Original data processing: The authors estimated nucleated cell counts from reference gene primer amplification. Sequencing used immunoSEQ multiplex PCR; TCRdb keeps in-frame clones, though not all of them. V, J and clone size were drawn from that table, and D and trimming were deduced from the DNA. The sample yields roughly 170,000 clones, approximately 87% seen once.

What was sequenced was PBMCs or T cells enriched from blood (not recorded which). The chain joins TRBV10-3 to TRBJ2-3; 11 nucleotides match TRBD2. This TCR was sampled from a woman aged 45-59 years who had recovered from COVID-19. The CDR3: CAISGMVAGGPGTDTQYF. The CDR3 nucleotides are TGTGCCATCAGTGGAATGGTAGCGGGGGGGCCGGGCACAGATACGCAGTATTTT.